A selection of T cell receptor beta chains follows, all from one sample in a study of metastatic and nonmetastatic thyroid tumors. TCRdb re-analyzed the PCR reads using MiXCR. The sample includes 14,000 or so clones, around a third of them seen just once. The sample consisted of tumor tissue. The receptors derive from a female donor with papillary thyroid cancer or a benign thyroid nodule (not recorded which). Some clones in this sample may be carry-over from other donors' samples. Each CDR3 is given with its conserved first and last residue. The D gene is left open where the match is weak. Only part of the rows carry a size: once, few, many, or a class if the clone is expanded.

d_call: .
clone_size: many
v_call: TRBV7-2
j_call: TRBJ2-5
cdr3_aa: CASSLGEGETQYF
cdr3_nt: TGTGCCAGCAGCTTAGGAGAGGGAGAGACCCAGTACTTC

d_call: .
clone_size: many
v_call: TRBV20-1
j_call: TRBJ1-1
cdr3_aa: CSARPTGKVSFAMMNTEAFF
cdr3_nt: TGCAGTGCTAGACCTACAGGGAAGGTCTCTTTTGCGATGATGAACACTGAAGCTTTCTTT

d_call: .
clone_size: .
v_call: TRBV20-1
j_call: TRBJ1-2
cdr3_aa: CSARDPLGEGGTGGYTF
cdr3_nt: TGCAGTGCTAGAGATCCGTTGGGGGAAGGGGGAACGGGTGGCTACACCTTC

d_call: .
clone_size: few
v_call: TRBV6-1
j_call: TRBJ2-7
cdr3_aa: CASGSREQYF
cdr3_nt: TGTGCCAGCGGCAGCCGCGAGCAGTACTTC

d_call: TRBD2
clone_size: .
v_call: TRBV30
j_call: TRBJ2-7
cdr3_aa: CAQDGAGGYEQYF
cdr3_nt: TGTGCCCAAGATGGGGCGGGAGGCTACGAGCAGTACTTC

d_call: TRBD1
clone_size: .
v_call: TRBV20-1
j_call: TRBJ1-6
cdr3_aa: CSARPPDRDSSPLHF
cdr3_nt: TGCAGTGCTAGACCTCCGGACAGGGACAGTTCACCCCTCCACTTT

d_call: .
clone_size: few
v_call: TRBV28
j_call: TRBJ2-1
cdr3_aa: CASSYTGLSSYNEQFF
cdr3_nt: TGTGCCAGCAGTTATACGGGACTCAGCTCCTACAATGAGCAGTTCTTC

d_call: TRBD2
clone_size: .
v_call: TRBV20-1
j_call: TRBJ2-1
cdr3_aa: CSAKASGRAGYNEQFF
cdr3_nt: TGCAGTGCTAAGGCTAGCGGGAGGGCCGGTTACAATGAGCAGTTCTTC

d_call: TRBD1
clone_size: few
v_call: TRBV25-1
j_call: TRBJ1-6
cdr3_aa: CASSGDRANSPLHF
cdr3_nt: TGTGCCAGCAGTGGGGACAGGGCTAATTCACCCCTCCACTTT

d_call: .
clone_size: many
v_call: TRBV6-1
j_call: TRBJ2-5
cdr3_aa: CASSYAGSQYF
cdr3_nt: TGTGCCAGCAGTTACGCCGGGTCCCAGTACTTC

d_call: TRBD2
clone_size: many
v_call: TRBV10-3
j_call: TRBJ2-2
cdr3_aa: CAIKGKLAGGTGELFF
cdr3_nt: TGTGCCATCAAGGGGAAATTAGCGGGAGGAACCGGGGAGCTGTTTTTT

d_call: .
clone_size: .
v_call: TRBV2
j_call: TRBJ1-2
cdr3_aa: CASSESHLSTENYGYTF
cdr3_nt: TGCGCCAGCAGTGAATCCCATTTGAGCACGGAAAACTATGGCTACACCTTC

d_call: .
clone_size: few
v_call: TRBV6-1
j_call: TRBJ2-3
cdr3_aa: CASRCLVTYTQYF
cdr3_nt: TGTGCCAGCAGATGTCTAGTGACATATACGCAGTATTTT

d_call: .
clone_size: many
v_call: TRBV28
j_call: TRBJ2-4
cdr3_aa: CASSLVLAVAKNIQYF
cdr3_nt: TGTGCCAGCAGTTTAGTACTCGCGGTAGCCAAAAACATTCAGTACTTC

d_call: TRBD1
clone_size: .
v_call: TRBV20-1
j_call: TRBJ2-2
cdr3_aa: CSARPGTGYSLELFF
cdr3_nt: TGCAGTGCCAGACCCGGGACAGGGTATTCCCTGGAGCTGTTTTTT

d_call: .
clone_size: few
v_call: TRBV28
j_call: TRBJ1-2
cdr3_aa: CASIKHGYYGYTF
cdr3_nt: TGTGCCAGCATAAAACATGGGTACTATGGCTACACCTTC

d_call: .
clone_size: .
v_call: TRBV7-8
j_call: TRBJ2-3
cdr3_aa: CASSRHMWGATDTQYF
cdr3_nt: TGTGCCAGCAGCCGCCACATGTGGGGCGCGACAGATACGCAGTATTTT

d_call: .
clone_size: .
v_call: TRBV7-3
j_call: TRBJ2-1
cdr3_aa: CASSLTGGTLVHEQFF
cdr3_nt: TGTGCCAGCAGCTTAACTGGAGGGACCCTCGTGCATGAGCAGTTCTTC

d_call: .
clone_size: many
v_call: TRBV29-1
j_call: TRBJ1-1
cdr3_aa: CSVLYTEAFF
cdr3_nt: TGCAGCGTCCTGTACACTGAAGCTTTCTTT

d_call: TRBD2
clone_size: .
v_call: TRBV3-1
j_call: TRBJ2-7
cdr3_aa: CASSGTTSGSRNEQYF
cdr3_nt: TGTGCCAGCAGCGGCACTACTAGCGGGAGTAGGAACGAGCAGTACTTC

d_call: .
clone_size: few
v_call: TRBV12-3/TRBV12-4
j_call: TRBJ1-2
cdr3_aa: CASSLGGNYGYTF
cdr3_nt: TGTGCCAGCAGTTTGGGGGGAAACTATGGCTACACCTTC

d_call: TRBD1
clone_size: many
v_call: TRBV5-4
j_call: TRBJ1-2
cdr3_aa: CASSPRQGGNYGYTF
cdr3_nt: TGTGCCAGCAGCCCCCGACAGGGGGGGAACTATGGCTACACCTTC

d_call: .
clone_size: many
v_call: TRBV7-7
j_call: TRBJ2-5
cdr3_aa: CASSLLGATQETQYF
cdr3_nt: TGTGCCAGCAGCTTACTCGGGGCGACTCAAGAGACCCAGTACTTC

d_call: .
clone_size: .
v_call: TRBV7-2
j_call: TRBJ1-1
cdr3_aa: CASSQAVMNTEAFF
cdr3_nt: TGTGCCAGCAGCCAGGCGGTCATGAACACTGAAGCTTTCTTT

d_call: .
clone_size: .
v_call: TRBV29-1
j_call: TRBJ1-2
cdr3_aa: CSVGRRPGGYGYTF
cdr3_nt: TGCAGCGTTGGGCGGAGGCCCGGGGGCTATGGCTACACCTTC

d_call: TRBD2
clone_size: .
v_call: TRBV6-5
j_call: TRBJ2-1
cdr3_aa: CAGTSGLVF
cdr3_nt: TGTGCCGGGACTAGCGGCTTAGTTTTC

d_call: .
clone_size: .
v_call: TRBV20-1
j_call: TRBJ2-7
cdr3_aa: CSASQGKVYEQYF
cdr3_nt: TGCAGTGCTAGTCAGGGGAAGGTCTACGAGCAGTACTTC

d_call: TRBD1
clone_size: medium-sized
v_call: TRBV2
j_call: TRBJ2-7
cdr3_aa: CASSKPRDRPTYEQYF
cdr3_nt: TGTGCCAGCAGTAAGCCACGGGACAGGCCCACCTACGAGCAGTACTTC

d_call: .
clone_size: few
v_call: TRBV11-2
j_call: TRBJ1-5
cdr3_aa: CASSLVPSNQPQHF
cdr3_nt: TGTGCCAGCAGCTTAGTACCTAGCAATCAGCCCCAGCATTTT

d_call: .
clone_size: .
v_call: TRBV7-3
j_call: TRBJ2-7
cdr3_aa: CASSRQGGMGEQYF
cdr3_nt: TGTGCCAGCAGCCGGCAGGGTGGGATGGGGGAGCAGTACTTC

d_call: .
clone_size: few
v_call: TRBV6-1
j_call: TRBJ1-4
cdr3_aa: CASSSRESEKLFF
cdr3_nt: TGTGCCAGCAGTAGTAGGGAGAGTGAAAAACTGTTTTTT